Below, 24 T cell receptor beta chains from the same sample are listed, as sequenced in a study of blood T cell repertoires in COVID-19. Repertoires were generated with immunoSEQ multiplex PCR, while TCRdb's copy carries only in-frame clones and drops some. The data contain around 300,000 clones, approximately 85% of them seen just once; the ten biggest clones take up approximately 1%. The sample taken for sequencing was PBMCs or T cells enriched from blood (not recorded which). The receptors shown here come from a woman in her 30s who had recovered from COVID-19.

This chain joins TRBV2 and TRBJ2-5; maybe TRBD1 (6 bases). The CDR3 is 16 amino acids. From germline, CDR1 is SNHLY and CDR2 FYNNEI. V was cut by 1 base and J by 12 bases, with 24 bases left in between. The CDR3 bases are TGTGCCAGCAGTGAAGGAACTCCTACCTCCGCACAGGGAGAGTACTTC. This sequence encodes CASSEGTPTSAQGEYF. Complete variable domain (other parts from reference TRBV2 and TRBJ2-5): EPEVTQTPSHQVTQMGQEVILRCVPISNHLYFYWYRQILGQKVEFLVSFYNNEISEKSEIFDDQFSVERPDGSNFTLKIRSTKLEDSAMYFCASSEGTPTSAQGEYFGPGTRLLVL.

The chain couples TRBV6-5 to TRBJ2-2, with a tentative D call TRBD1 (5 bases). This CDR3 has 16 residues. V was shortened by 4 bases and J by 6 bases, with 18 bases between the two germline ends. Germline CDR1 and CDR2: MNHEY and SVGAGI. Written as DNA, the CDR3 is TGTGCCAGCAGTTTGAGACCTGACAAAGGGGCCGGGGAGCTGTTTTTT. This sequence encodes CASSLRPDKGAGELFF.

This chain connects TRBV14 to TRBJ1-4; 11 positions agree with TRBD1. Germline trimming cut 4 bases from V and 8 bases from J; bases unmatched to any gene: 9. This CDR3 region has 16 residues. Germline V gene data show CDR1 as SGHDN and CDR2 as FVKESK. CDR3 amino acids: CASSPYPGTGGEKLFF. The CDR3 DNA sequence: TGTGCCAGCAGCCCATACCCCGGGACAGGGGGAGAAAAACTGTTTTTT.

The chain recombines TRBV9 with TRBJ2-3, with D tentatively TRBD1 (5 bases). Between the trimmed V and J ends, which lost 1 base and 5 bases, there was a span of 8 bases. The CDR3 contains 13 residues. The germline gives CDR1 SGDLS, CDR2 YYNGEE. The CDR3 here is CASSVQGVDTQYF. As DNA, the CDR3 is TGTGCCAGCAGCGTACAAGGGGTAGATACGCAGTATTTT.

This clone was observed once. The rearrangement links TRBV19 to TRBJ1-6; 7 bases map to TRBD1. V dropped 7 bases and J dropped 8; count of bases not matched to a gene: 5. This CDR3 has 13 residues. Looked up from germline, CDR1 is LNHDA and CDR2 is SQIVND (reference sequence). CDR3 bases: TGTGCCAGTACGAACAGGGGAGATTCACCCCTCCACTTT. Residues: CASTNRGDSPLHF.

The table lists this clone with a few counts. The chain is built from TRBV4-1 and TRBJ1-5; 9 bases agree with TRBD1. Germline trimming cut 0 bases from V and 1 base from J; bases unmatched to any gene: 7. The CDR3 runs to 18 residues. Germline-derived CDR1 and CDR2 are MGHRA and YSYEKL. CDR3 region: CASSQDGPGTGSNQPQHF. CDR3 coding DNA: TGCGCCAGCAGCCAAGACGGCCCCGGGACAGGGAGCAATCAGCCCCAGCATTTT.

The genes are TRBV7-3 and TRBJ2-3; D perhaps matches TRBD2 (5 bases). The CDR3 sequence is 12 residues long. CDR1 and CDR2 from the germline V gene are SGHTA and FQGTGA. The V end was cut by 2 bases, the J end by 5 bases, with 5 bases between. The CDR3 protein is CASSLREDTQYF. The CDR3 DNA reads as TGTGCCAGCAGCTTACGGGAAGATACGCAGTATTTT.

The chain couples TRBV7-2 to TRBJ1-6; weak D call: TRBD1 (6 bases). V was trimmed by 5 bases and J by 7 bases, leaving 12 bases between them. Germline CDR1 is SGHTA and CDR2 is FQGNSA. The CDR3 contains 14 residues. DNA of the CDR3: TGTGCCAGCAGCCAGACAGGTTACAATTCACCCCTCCACTTT. Translating it yields CASSQTGYNSPLHF.

This sequence joins TRBV30 and TRBJ2-7; TRBD2 is a possible D gene (5 bases). CDR1 GTSNPN and CDR2 SVGIG come from the germline V gene (reference sequence). V was shortened by 0 bases and J by 6 bases, with 12 bases between the two germline ends. The CDR3 loop spans 13 amino acids. In DNA form, the CDR3 reads TGTGCCTGGAGTGTACTAGTGGTAACCGAGCAGTACTTC. It encodes CAWSVLVVTEQYF.

Here the CDR3 reads CASSPGLAGVMRNEQFF. The CDR3 region has the DNA TGTGCCAGCAGCCCGGGACTAGCGGGGGTAATGAGGAATGAGCAGTTCTTC. V gene TRBV14 combines with J gene TRBJ2-1; the match to TRBD2 covers 14 bases. Germline V gene lookup returns CDR1 SGHDN and CDR2 FVKESK. Trimming removed 4 bases from V and 7 bases from J; junction bases left unmatched: 9. CDR3 length: 17 residues.

The CDR3 loop reads CASSADRANQPQHF. Written as DNA, the CDR3 is TGTGCCAGCAGTGCGGACAGGGCCAATCAGCCCCAGCATTTT. The genes are TRBV27 and TRBJ1-5; 8 nucleotides match TRBD1. V shed 5 bases, J shed 3 bases, and the junction held 3 bases outside the gene matches. The CDR3 contains 14 residues. CDR1 is MNHEY, CDR2 SMNVEV, per germline (reference sequence).

This chain joins TRBV7-3 and TRBJ1-6; no reliable D call. V shed 2 bases and J shed 6 bases, with 11 bases lying between them. The CDR3 loop spans 15 amino acids. Germline lookup yields CDR1 SGHTA and CDR2 FQGTGA. CDR3 sequence: CASSLSFPGNSPLHF. Written as DNA, the CDR3 is TGTGCCAGCAGCTTATCCTTCCCCGGTAATTCACCCCTCCACTTT.

This clone was observed a few times. V gene TRBV5-6 combines with J gene TRBJ2-3; the match to TRBD2 covers 9 bases. The length of the CDR3 is 16 residues. Trimming at V came to 4 bases and at J to 0 bases, leaving 6 bases not matched to a gene. Germline CDR1 SGHDT, CDR2 YYEEEE. The CDR3: CASSRVAGVSTDTQYF. The DNA for the CDR3 is TGTGCCAGCAGCCGGGTAGCGGGAGTTAGCACAGATACGCAGTATTTT. Full variable domain (rest looked up from reference TRBV5-6 and TRBJ2-3): DAGVTQSPTHLIKTRGQQVTLRCSPKSGHDTVSWYQQALGQGPQFIFQYYEEEERQRGNFPDRFSGHQFPNYSSELNVNALLLGDSALYLCASSRVAGVSTDTQYFGPGTRLTVL.

The chain recombines TRBV29-1 with TRBJ2-2, with 10 nucleotides matching TRBD2. Looked up from germline, CDR1 is SQVTM and CDR2 is ANQGSEA. The CDR3 covers 16 residues. The V and J ends lost 7 bases and 7 bases, in that order; junction bases with no gene match: 15. Here the CDR3 reads CSGRESGRALNGELFF. The CDR3 DNA reads as TGCAGCGGGAGGGAGAGCGGGAGGGCCCTCAACGGGGAGCTGTTTTTT.

As to this clone: Other DNA sequences in the same sample also yield this CDR3. The chain is built from TRBV27 and TRBJ1-5; TRBD1 aligns across 9 bases. V shed 5 bases and J 4 bases; nucleotides not matched to a gene: 6. The CDR3 sequence is 15 residues long. CDR1 is MNHEY, CDR2 SMNVEV, per germline (reference sequence). The CDR3 region has the DNA TGTGCCAGCAGTCGGACAGGGGTAGGGAATCAGCCCCAGCATTTT. The encoded protein is CASSRTGVGNQPQHF.

This chain joins TRBV2 and TRBJ2-3, with TRBD2 identical over 7 bases. The ends lost 4 bases at V and 1 base at J; junction bases unmatched: 8. The germline V gene encodes CDR1 SNHLY and CDR2 FYNNEI. This CDR3 is 16 amino acids long. The CDR3 region has the DNA TGTGCCAGCAGTGTGGGTGGGGGGGGACGCACAGATACGCAGTATTTT. Translation: CASSVGGGGRTDTQYF.

The chain links TRBV28 to TRBJ1-2, with D unresolved. V dropped 4 bases and J dropped 8 bases, with 14 bases sitting between them. This CDR3 region has 13 residues. CDR1 and CDR2 (germline): MDHEN, SYDVKM. The CDR3 protein is CASSSPIKQGYTF. The CDR3 DNA reads as TGTGCCAGCAGTTCGCCCATCAAACAGGGCTACACCTTC.

V is TRBV28 and J is TRBJ1-1, with D perhaps TRBD1 (6 bases). Germline V gene sequence: CDR1 MDHEN, CDR2 SYDVKM. The CDR3 consists of 17 residues. Trimming shortened V by 5 bases and J by 5 bases, and 24 bases separated the two germline ends. CDR3 coding DNA: TGTGCCAGCAGTCTGGGGCGAGGGGGAACAAGGGAGACTGAAGCTTTCTTT. Translation gives CASSLGRGGTRETEAFF.

The sample holds a few counts of this clone. The chain has TRBV2 and TRBJ1-1, with 7 bases aligning to TRBD1. Trimming cost V 9 bases and J 6 bases; bases outside gene matches: 10. The CDR3 runs 13 residues. In germline, CDR1 is SNHLY, CDR2 FYNNEI. The CDR3 reads CARRRQGFSEAFF. CDR3 coding DNA: TGTGCCAGGAGGAGACAGGGTTTCTCTGAAGCTTTCTTT.

The J gene is TRBJ2-3, the V gene TRBV29-1, with 10 bases that match TRBD1. The germline CDR1 and CDR2 sequences are SQVTM and ANQGSEA. There are 14 residues in the CDR3. With V trimmed by 6 bases and J by 2 bases, 5 bases remained unmatched. CDR3 region: CSVLGTGDTDTQYF. The DNA of the CDR3 is TGCAGCGTGCTTGGGACAGGGGACACAGATACGCAGTATTTT.

The CDR3 protein is CASSLSFRGNTEAFF. DNA of the CDR3: TGTGCCAGCAGCTTAAGTTTTCGGGGGAACACTGAAGCTTTCTTT. The V and J genes are TRBV7-9 and TRBJ1-1; no firm D call. Trimming removed 2 bases at V and 1 base at J, with 11 bases between. This CDR3 has 15 amino acids. The germline V gene has CDR1 SEHNR and CDR2 FQNEAQ (reference sequence).

This clone showed up just once. The chain employs TRBV4-1 and TRBJ1-2; no definite D call. Between the trimmed V and J ends, which lost 0 bases and 4 bases, there was a span of 12 bases. The CDR3 consists of 15 residues. Per the germline V gene, CDR1 is MGHRA and CDR2 is YSYEKL. CDR3 sequence (DNA): TGCGCCAGCAGCCAAGATCCCGTCAGGCCCTATGGCTACACCTTC. Protein: CASSQDPVRPYGYTF.

The V and J genes are TRBV9 and TRBJ2-7, with a weak D call TRBD2 (6 bases). Germline V gene lookup returns CDR1 SGDLS and CDR2 YYNGEE. This CDR3 region has 16 residues. With 0 bases removed from V and 0 bases from J, the gap between germline ends came to 13 bases. The CDR3 spells CASSVAGAGSSYEQYF. CDR3 DNA sequence: TGTGCCAGCAGCGTAGCTGGGGCGGGAAGCTCCTACGAGCAGTACTTC.

About this clone itself: One junction end does not reproduce the germline sequence, and a read error may be involved. This chain uses TRBV28 with TRBJ1-2, with D perhaps TRBD1 (5 bases). In germline, CDR1 is MDHEN, CDR2 SYDVKM. The CDR3 has 16 residues. DNA for the CDR3: TGTGCCAGCAGTCCGGCGGGGGTCCCCTTTCCCTATGACTACACCTTC. This sequence encodes CASSPAGVPFPYDYTF.